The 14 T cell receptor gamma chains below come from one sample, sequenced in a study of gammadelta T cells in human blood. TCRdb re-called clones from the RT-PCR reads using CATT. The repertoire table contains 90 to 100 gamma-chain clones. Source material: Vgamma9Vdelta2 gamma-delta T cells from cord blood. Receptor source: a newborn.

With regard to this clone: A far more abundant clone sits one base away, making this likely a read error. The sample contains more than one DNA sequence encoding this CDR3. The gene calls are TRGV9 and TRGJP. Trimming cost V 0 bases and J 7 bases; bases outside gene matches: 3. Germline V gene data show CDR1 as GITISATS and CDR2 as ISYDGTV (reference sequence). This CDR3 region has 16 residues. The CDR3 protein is CALWEVQELGKKIKVF. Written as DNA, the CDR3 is TGTGCCTTGTGGGAGGTGCAGGAGTTGGGCAAAAAAATCAAGGTATTT.

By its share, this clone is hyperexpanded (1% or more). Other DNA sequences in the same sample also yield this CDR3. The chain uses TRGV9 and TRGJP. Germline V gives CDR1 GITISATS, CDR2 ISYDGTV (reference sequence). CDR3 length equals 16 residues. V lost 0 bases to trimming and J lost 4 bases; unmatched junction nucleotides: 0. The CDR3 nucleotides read TGTGCCTTGTGGGAGGTGCAAGAGTTGGGCAAAAAAATCAAGGTATTT. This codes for CALWEVQELGKKIKVF.

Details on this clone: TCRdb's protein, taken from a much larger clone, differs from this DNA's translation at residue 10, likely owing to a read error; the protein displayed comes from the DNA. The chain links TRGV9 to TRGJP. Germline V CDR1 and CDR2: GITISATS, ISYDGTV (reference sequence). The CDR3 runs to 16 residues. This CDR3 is CALWELQELCKKIKVF. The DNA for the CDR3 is TGTGCCTTGTGGGAGTTACAAGAGTTGTGCAAAAAAATCAAGGTATTT.

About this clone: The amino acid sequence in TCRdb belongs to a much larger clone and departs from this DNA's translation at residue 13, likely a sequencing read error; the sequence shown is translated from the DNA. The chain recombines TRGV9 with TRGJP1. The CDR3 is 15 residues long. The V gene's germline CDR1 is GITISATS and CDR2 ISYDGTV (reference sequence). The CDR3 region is CALWEDDTTGWFEIF. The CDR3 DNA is TGTGCCTTGTGGGAGGATGATACCACTGGTTGGTTCGAGATATTT.

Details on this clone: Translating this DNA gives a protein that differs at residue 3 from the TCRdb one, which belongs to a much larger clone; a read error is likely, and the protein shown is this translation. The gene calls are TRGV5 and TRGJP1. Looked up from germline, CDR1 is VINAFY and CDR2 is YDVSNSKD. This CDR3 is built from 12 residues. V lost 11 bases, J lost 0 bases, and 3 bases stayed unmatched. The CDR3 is CANYTTGWFKIF. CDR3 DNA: TGTGCCAACTATACCACTGGTTGGTTCAAGATATTT.

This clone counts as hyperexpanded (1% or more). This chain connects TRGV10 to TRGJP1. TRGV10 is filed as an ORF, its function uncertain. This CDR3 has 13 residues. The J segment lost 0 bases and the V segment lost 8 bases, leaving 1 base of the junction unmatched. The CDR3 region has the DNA TGTGCTGCGTGGGATACCACTGGTTGGTTCAAGATATTT. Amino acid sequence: CAAWDTTGWFKIF.

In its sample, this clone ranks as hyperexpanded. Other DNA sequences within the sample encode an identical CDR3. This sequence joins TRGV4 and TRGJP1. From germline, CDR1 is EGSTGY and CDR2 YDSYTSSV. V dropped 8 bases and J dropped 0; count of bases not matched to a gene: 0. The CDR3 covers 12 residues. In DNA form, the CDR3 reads TGTGCCACCTATACCACTGGTTGGTTCAAGATATTT. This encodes CATYTTGWFKIF.

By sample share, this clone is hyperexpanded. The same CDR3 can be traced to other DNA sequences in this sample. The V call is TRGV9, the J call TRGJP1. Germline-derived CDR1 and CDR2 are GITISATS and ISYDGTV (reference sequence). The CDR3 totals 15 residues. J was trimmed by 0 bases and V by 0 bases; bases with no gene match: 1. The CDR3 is CALWEVYTTGWFKIF. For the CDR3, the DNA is TGTGCCTTGTGGGAGGTGTATACCACTGGTTGGTTCAAGATATTT.

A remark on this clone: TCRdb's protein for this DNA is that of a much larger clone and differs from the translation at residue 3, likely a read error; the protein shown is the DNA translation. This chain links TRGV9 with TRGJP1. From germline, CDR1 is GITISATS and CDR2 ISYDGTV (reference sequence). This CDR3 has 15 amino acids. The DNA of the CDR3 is TGTGCCTGGTGGGAGGTGTATACCACTGGTTGGTTCAAGATATTT. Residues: CAWWEVYTTGWFKIF.

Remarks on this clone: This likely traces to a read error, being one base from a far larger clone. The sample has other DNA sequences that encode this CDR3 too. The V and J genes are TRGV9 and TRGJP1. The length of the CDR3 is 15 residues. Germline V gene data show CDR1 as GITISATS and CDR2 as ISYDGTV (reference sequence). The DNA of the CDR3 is TGTGCCTTGTGGGAGGTGTATACGACTGGTTGGTTCAAGATATTT. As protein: CALWEVYTTGWFKIF.

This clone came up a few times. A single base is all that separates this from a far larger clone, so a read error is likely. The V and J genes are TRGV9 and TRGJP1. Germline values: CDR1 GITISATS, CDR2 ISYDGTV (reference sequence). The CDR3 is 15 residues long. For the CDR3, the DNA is TGTGCCTTGTGGGAGGTGTATACCGCTGGTTGGTTCAAGATATTT. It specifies CALWEVYTAGWFKIF.

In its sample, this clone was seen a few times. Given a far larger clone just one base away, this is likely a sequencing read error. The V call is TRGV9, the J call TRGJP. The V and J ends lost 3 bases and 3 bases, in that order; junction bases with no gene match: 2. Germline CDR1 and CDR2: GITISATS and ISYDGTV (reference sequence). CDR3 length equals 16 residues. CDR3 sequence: CALWEMQELGKKIKVF. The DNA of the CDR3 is TGTGCCTTGTGGGAGATGCAAGAGTTGGGCAAAAAAATCAAGGTATTT.

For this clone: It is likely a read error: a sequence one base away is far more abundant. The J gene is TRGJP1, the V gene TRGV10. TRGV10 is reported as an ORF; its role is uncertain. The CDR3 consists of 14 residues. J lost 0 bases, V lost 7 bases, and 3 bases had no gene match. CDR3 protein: CAAWYYTTGWFKIF. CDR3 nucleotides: TGTGCTGCGTGGTATTATACCACTGGTTGGTTCAAGATATTT.

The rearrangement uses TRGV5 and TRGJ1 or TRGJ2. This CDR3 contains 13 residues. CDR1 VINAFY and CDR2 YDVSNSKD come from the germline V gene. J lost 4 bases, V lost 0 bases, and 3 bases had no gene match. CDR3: CATWDRPYYKKLF. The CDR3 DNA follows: TGTGCCACCTGGGACAGGCCGTATTATAAGAAACTCTTT.